One sample yielded the 3 T cell receptor beta chains listed below, sequenced in a study of cytomegalovirus exposure and HLA in healthy donors (dated by TCRdb to the late 2010s). Libraries came from the immunoSEQ multiplex PCR assay. A mixture of 60 forward primers for TCR Vbeta segments and 13 reverse primers for TCR Jbeta segments was used in the multiplex PCR. In its TCRdb copy, this immuneACCESS table keeps in-frame sequences only and misses some clones. Where compared with another copy, unresolved V genes explain less than half of these, and the others have no known cause. In all, the sample holds under 200,000 clones, and around 75% of those were seen once. Roughly 7.8% of the sample is in the top ten clones. Sequencing was carried out using PBMCs. The source is a woman between 40 and 55 years old in good health and CMV-seropositive.

The genes are TRBV5-5 and TRBJ2-1; TRBD1 agrees at 7 bases. Germline V gene sequence: CDR1 SGHKS, CDR2 YYEKEE (reference sequence). The CDR3 extends over 15 amino acids. Trimming at V came to 6 bases and at J to 4 bases, leaving 10 bases not matched to a gene. The CDR3 protein is CASNPGTEVYNEQFF. For the CDR3, the DNA is TGTGCCAGCAACCCCGGGACAGAAGTTTACAATGAGCAGTTCTTC. Together with reference TRBV5-5 and TRBJ2-1, the CDR3 gives the full variable domain: DAGVTQSPTHLIKTRGQQVTLRCSPISGHKSVSWYQQVLGQGPQFIFQYYEKEERGRGNFPDRFSARQFPNYSSELNVNALLLGDSALYLCASNPGTEVYNEQFFGPGTRLTVL.

This clone was counted a single time. The CDR3, as DNA: TGTGCCAGCAGCCCCCTTCCCGACACGTTCTACGAGCAGTACTTC. Translation gives CASSPLPDTFYEQYF. The V call is TRBV14, the J call TRBJ2-5; D is unresolved. The J call is uncertain, as TRBJ2-7 better fits the DNA end. Germline-derived CDR1 and CDR2 are SGHDN and FVKESK. The CDR3 runs to 15 residues.

The chain employs TRBV5-4 and TRBJ2-3; D is unclear. The V and J ends lost 4 bases and 2 bases respectively, with 8 bases between them. The CDR3 sequence is 13 residues long. Germline V gene lookup returns CDR1 SGHNT and CDR2 YYREEE (reference sequence). In nucleotides, the CDR3 is TGTGCCAGCAGCACCGAGAACACAGATACGCAGTATTTT. As protein: CASSTENTDTQYF.